Listed below are T cell receptor beta chains from one sample, sequenced in a study of OX40 agonist ivuxolimab in advanced cancers. Libraries were prepared by immunoSEQ multiplex PCR; TCRdb keeps only in-frame clonotypes and omits some of them. This repertoire shows about 71,000 clones, 86% found once; its top ten account for roughly 2%. Specimen: CD4+ or CD8+ T cells sorted from blood, collected in a trial of the OX40 agonist ivuxolimab. The receptors derive from an adult with an advanced solid tumor such as melanoma, head and neck, liver or kidney cancer. CDR3s include the opening cysteine and the closing phenylalanine or tryptophan. D genes are given only for firm matches. Size tells how often a clone was seen (once, few, many) or the class of an expanded clone, and some rows leave it out.

abundance	j_gene	v_gene	d_gene	CDR3aa	CDR3nt
-	TRBJ2-5	TRBV7-3	-	CASSLTLQETQYF	TGTGCCAGCAGCTTAACCCTCCAAGAGACCCAGTACTTC
-	TRBJ2-5	TRBV4-2	TRBD2	CASSQRLAGGKLPLQETQYF	TGTGCCAGCAGCCAAAGACTAGCGGGGGGCAAACTCCCCTTGCAAGAGACCCAGTACTTC
-	TRBJ2-2	TRBV7-6	-	CAITRSTGELFF	TGTGCCATAACTAGGTCCACCGGGGAGCTGTTTTTT
-	TRBJ1-4	TRBV11-3	TRBD1	CASSVSQGAFGTNEKLFF	TGTGCCAGCAGTGTATCCCAGGGGGCTTTTGGAACTAATGAAAAACTGTTTTTT
-	TRBJ2-5	TRBV6-6	TRBD2	CASSSLADQETQYF	TGTGCCAGCAGTTCGCTAGCGGACCAAGAGACCCAGTACTTC
-	TRBJ2-1	TRBV5-1	TRBD2	CASSYKEAGGPHEQFF	TGCGCCAGCAGCTATAAAGAAGCGGGAGGGCCACATGAGCAGTTCTTC
-	TRBJ2-3	TRBV6-1	-	CASSRAQYF	TGTGCCAGCTCCCGGGCGCAGTATTTT
-	TRBJ2-2	TRBV7-9	-	CASSLGVGWEHTGELFF	TGTGCCAGCAGCTTAGGGGTCGGTTGGGAGCACACCGGGGAGCTGTTTTTT
-	TRBJ1-2	TRBV7-2	-	CASSYQGVGGYTF	TGTGCCAGCAGCTACCAGGGTGTTGGTGGCTACACCTTC
-	TRBJ2-1	TRBV30	TRBD1	CAGKTGSWEQFF	TGTGCCGGAAAGACAGGGAGTTGGGAGCAGTTCTTC
once	TRBJ2-1	TRBV7-2	TRBD2	CASSLMRGGYNEQFF	TGTGCCAGCAGCTTAATGCGGGGGGGCTACAATGAGCAGTTCTTC
few	TRBJ2-7	TRBV7-2	-	CASSRKGLSSYEQYF	TGTGCCAGCAGCCGAAAGGGATTGAGCTCCTACGAGCAGTACTTC
-	TRBJ2-7	TRBV6-5	-	CASSYRGEHYEQYF	TGTGCCAGCAGTTATAGGGGGGAGCACTACGAGCAGTACTTC
-	TRBJ2-1	TRBV19	-	CASSFGPPGNEQFF	TGTGCCAGTAGTTTTGGGCCTCCGGGGAATGAGCAGTTCTTC
-	TRBJ2-7	TRBV10-3	-	CAISGVGRDYEQYF	TGTGCCATCAGTGGGGTTGGCAGGGACTACGAGCAGTACTTC
-	TRBJ1-5	TRBV6-6	-	CASSWDRNQPQHF	TGTGCCAGCAGTTGGGACCGCAATCAGCCCCAGCATTTT
once	TRBJ2-7	TRBV6-1	TRBD1	CATWGQGTYEQYF	TGTGCCACCTGGGGACAGGGGACATACGAGCAGTACTTC
-	TRBJ1-1	TRBV5-4	TRBD1	CASRQGQGSEAFF	TGTGCCAGCAGACAAGGACAGGGCTCTGAAGCTTTCTTT
few	TRBJ2-3	TRBV19	TRBD1	CASRGTGGPDTQYF	TGTGCCAGTAGGGGGACAGGGGGTCCAGATACGCAGTATTTT
-	TRBJ1-2	TRBV29-1	-	CSVEPGGYTF	TGCAGCGTTGAACCGGGGGGCTACACCTTC
-	TRBJ2-1	TRBV5-6	-	CASSSFGLHNEQFF	TGTGCCAGCAGCTCGTTCGGACTCCACAATGAGCAGTTCTTC
-	TRBJ2-7	TRBV6-5	-	CASRKDRRGGYEQYF	TGTGCCAGCAGGAAAGACAGGCGTGGTGGGTACGAGCAGTACTTC
-	TRBJ1-5	TRBV6-6	-	CASKQGDDQPQHF	TGTGCCAGCAAGCAGGGCGACGATCAGCCCCAGCATTTT
-	TRBJ1-4	TRBV25-1	-	CASSVAWGEKLFF	TGTGCCAGCAGCGTAGCATGGGGTGAAAAACTGTTTTTT
-	TRBJ1-1	TRBV7-9	-	CASSSPTGVNTEAFF	TGTGCCAGCAGCTCTCCAACGGGGGTGAACACTGAAGCTTTCTTT
-	TRBJ1-3	TRBV10-3	TRBD1	CAITPGQGGNTIYF	TGTGCCATCACTCCGGGACAGGGGGGAAACACCATATATTTT
-	TRBJ1-1	TRBV9	-	CASSVVDRRNTEAFF	TGTGCCAGCAGCGTAGTTGACAGGAGGAACACTGAAGCTTTCTTT
-	TRBJ2-3	TRBV18	TRBD1	CASSQRTGDSTDTQYF	TGTGCCAGCTCACAACGGACAGGTGATAGCACAGATACGCAGTATTTT
-	TRBJ1-1	TRBV7-2	-	CASSLGGKYTEAFF	TGTGCCAGCAGCTTAGGGGGGAAATACACTGAAGCTTTCTTT
-	TRBJ2-3	TRBV2	TRBD2	CASSLYSGGGPDTQYF	TGTGCCAGCAGTCTCTATAGCGGGGGGGGGCCGGATACGCAGTATTTT
once	TRBJ2-1	TRBV15	-	CATSRGQFNEQFF	TGTGCCACCAGCAGAGGACAGTTCAATGAGCAGTTCTTC
-	TRBJ2-1	TRBV5-1	TRBD1	CASSSGDRLNEQFF	TGCGCCAGCAGCTCGGGGGACAGGCTTAATGAGCAGTTCTTC
-	TRBJ2-5	TRBV9	-	CASSVGYAETQYF	TGTGCCAGCAGCGTGGGATATGCTGAGACCCAGTACTTC
-	TRBJ2-2	TRBV18	-	CASSPLFNMGTGELFF	TGTGCCAGCTCACCACTTTTCAACATGGGAACCGGGGAGCTGTTTTTT
once	TRBJ2-7	TRBV6-1	-	CASSVPVPPYEQYF	TGTGCCAGCAGTGTCCCAGTGCCACCCTACGAGCAGTACTTC
-	TRBJ1-3	TRBV6-1	-	CASSDHSGNTIYF	TGTGCCAGCAGTGACCACTCTGGAAACACCATATATTTT
once	TRBJ1-1	TRBV9	-	CASSSPRGGRVATEAFF	TGTGCCAGCAGCTCTCCCCGGGGGGGCAGGGTGGCCACTGAAGCTTTCTTT
-	TRBJ1-1	TRBV7-9	-	CASSYYRDGGTEAFF	TGTGCCAGCAGCTACTACAGGGATGGTGGGACTGAAGCTTTCTTT
once	TRBJ2-5	TRBV5-1	-	CASSHGGETQYF	TGCGCCAGCAGCCATGGGGGGGAGACCCAGTACTTC
-	TRBJ2-5	TRBV28	TRBD1	CASSLKVQGEETQYF	TGTGCCAGCAGTTTAAAGGTACAGGGGGAGGAGACCCAGTACTTC
-	TRBJ2-2	TRBV2	TRBD2	CASREPAGGPNTGELFF	TGTGCCAGCAGGGAGCCAGCGGGAGGTCCGAACACCGGGGAGCTGTTTTTT
-	TRBJ2-1	TRBV10-3	-	CAISEGLNEQFF	TGTGCCATCAGCGAAGGCCTGAATGAGCAGTTCTTC
-	TRBJ1-5	TRBV6-6	TRBD1	CASISTGNQPQHF	TGTGCCAGCATTTCGACAGGGAATCAGCCCCAGCATTTT
-	TRBJ2-7	TRBV2	-	CASSEYVEQYF	TGTGCCAGCAGTGAATACGTCGAGCAGTACTTC
-	TRBJ2-6	TRBV6-6	-	CASRVDSSGANVLTF	TGTGCCAGCAGGGTGGACAGCTCTGGGGCCAACGTCCTGACTTTC
-	TRBJ2-5	TRBV5-4	-	CASSSQETQYF	TGTGCCAGCAGCTCCCAAGAGACCCAGTACTTC
once	TRBJ2-3	TRBV7-2	-	CASSGLESTDTQYF	TGTGCCAGCAGCGGACTGGAGAGCACAGATACGCAGTATTTT
few	TRBJ1-5	TRBV11-2	-	CASGRGPRQPQHF	TGTGCCAGCGGTCGGGGCCCTAGGCAGCCCCAGCATTTT
-	TRBJ2-1	TRBV11-3	-	CASSPGLWNSYNEQFF	TGTGCCAGCAGCCCCGGACTCTGGAACTCCTACAATGAGCAGTTCTTC
-	TRBJ1-1	TRBV6-1	-	CASPEQSNTEAFF	TGTGCCAGCCCGGAACAATCGAACACTGAAGCTTTCTTT
-	TRBJ2-7	TRBV9	TRBD2	CASSVGLAGYEQYF	TGTGCCAGCAGCGTCGGACTAGCCGGGTACGAGCAGTACTTC